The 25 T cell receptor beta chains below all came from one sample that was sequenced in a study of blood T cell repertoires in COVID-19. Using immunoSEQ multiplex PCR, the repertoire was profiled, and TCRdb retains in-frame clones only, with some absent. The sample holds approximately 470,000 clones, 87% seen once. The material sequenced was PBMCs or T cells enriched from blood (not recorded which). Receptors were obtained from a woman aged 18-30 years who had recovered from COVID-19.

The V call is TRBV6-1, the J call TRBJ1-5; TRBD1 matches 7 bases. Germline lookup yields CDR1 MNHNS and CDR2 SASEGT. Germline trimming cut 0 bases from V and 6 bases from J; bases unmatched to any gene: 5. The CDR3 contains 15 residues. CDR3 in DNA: TGTGCCAGCAGTGAAGCAGGAGGGGGCGGTCAGCCCCAGCATTTT. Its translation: CASSEAGGGGQPQHF.

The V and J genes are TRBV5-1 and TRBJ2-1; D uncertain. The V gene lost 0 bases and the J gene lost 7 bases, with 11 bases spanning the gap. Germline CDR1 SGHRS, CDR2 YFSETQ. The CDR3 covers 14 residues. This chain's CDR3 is CASSLDSNNNEQFF. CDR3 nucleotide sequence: TGCGCCAGCAGCTTGGATAGTAATAATAATGAGCAGTTCTTC. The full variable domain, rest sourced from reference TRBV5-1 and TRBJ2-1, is KAGVTQTPRYLIKTRGQQVTLSCSPISGHRSVSWYQQTPGQGLQFLFEYFSETQRNKGNFPGRFSGRQFSNSRSEMNVSTLELGDSALYLCASSLDSNNNEQFFGPGTRLTVL.

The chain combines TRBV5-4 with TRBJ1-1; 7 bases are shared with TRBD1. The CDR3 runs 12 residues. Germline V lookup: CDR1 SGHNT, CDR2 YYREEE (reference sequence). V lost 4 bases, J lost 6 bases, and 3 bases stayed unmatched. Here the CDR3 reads CASSQGTAEAFF. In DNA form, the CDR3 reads TGTGCCAGCAGCCAAGGGACAGCTGAAGCTTTCTTT. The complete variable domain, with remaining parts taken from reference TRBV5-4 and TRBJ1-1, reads ETGVTQSPTHLIKTRGQQVTLRCSSQSGHNTVSWYQQALGQGPQFIFQYYREEENGRGNFPPRFSGLQFPNYSSELNVNALELDDSALYLCASSQGTAEAFFGQGTRLTVV.

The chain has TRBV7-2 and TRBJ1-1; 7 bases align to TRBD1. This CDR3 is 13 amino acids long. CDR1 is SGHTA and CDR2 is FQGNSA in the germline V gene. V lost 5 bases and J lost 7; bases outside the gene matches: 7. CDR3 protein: CASSPNRGSEAFF. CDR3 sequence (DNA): TGTGCCAGCAGCCCAAACAGGGGTAGTGAAGCTTTCTTT. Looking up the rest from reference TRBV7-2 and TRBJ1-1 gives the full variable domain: GAGVSQSPSNKVTEKGKDVELRCDPISGHTALYWYRQSLGQGLEFLIYFQGNSAPDKSGLPSDRFSAERTGGSVSTLTIQRTQQEDSAVYLCASSPNRGSEAFFGQGTRLTVV.

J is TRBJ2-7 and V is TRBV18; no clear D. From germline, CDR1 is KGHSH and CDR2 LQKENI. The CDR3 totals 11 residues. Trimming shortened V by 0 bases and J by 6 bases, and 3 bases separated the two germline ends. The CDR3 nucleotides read TGTGCCAGCTCACCACCTCGCGAGCAGTACTTC. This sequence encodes CASSPPREQYF.

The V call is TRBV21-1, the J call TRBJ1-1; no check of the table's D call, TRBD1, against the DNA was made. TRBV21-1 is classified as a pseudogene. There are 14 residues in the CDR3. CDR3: CASTPQGENTEAFF. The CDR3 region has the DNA TGTGCCAGCACCCCACAGGGGGAGAACACTGAAGCTTTCTTT.

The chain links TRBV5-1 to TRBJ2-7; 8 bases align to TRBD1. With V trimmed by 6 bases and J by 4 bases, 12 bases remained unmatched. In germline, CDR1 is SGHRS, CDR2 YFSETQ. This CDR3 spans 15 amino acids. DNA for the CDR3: TGCGCCAGCACCGACGGCGGACAGGGCTTTTACGAGCAGTACTTC. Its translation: CASTDGGQGFYEQYF.

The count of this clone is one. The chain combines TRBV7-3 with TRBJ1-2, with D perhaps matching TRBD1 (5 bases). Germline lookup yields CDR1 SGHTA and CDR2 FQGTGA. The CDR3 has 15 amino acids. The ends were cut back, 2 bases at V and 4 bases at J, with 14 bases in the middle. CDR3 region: CASSLWGGISYGYTF. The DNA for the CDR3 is TGTGCCAGCAGCTTATGGGGGGGAATTTCCTATGGCTACACCTTC.

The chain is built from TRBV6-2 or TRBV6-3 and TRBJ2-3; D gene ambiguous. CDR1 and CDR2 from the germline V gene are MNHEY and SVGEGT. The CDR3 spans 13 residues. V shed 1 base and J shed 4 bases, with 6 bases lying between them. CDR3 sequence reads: CASSYFRADTQYF. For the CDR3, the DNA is TGTGCCAGCAGTTACTTCCGGGCAGATACGCAGTATTTT.

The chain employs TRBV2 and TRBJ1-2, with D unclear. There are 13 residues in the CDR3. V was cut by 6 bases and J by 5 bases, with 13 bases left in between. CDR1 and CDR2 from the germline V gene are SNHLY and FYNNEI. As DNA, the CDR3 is TGTGCCAGCAGGGAGGCCCCACCTTATGGCTACACCTTC. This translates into CASREAPPYGYTF.

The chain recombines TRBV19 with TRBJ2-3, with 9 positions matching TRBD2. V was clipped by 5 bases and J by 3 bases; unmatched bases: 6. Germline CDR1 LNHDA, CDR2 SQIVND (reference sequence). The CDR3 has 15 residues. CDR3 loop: CASSLTLAGTDTQYF. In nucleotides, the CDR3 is TGTGCCAGTAGTTTGACTCTAGCGGGGACAGATACGCAGTATTTT.

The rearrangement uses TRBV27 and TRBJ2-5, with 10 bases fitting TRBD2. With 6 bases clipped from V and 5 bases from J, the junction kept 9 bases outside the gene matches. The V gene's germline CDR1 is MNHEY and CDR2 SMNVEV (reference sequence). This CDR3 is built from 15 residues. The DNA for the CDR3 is TGTGCCAGCAGCCGAAGCGGGGGGGCATGGGAGACCCAGTACTTC. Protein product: CASSRSGGAWETQYF.

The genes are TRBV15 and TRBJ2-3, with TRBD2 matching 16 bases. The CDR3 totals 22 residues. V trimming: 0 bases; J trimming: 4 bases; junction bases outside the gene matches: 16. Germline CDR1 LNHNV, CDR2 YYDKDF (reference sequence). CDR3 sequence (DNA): TGTGCCACCAGCAGAGATAGGCCCCAGGGACTAGCGGGGGGGCTGGACTCAGATACGCAGTATTTT. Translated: CATSRDRPQGLAGGLDSDTQYF.

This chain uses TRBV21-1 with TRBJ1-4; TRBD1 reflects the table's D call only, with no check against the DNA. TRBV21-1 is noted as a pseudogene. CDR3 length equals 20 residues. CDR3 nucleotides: TGTGCCAGCAGCAGTTTCCCGGGACAGGGAAACCGGCCAACTAATGAAAAACTGTTTTTT. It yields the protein CASSSFPGQGNRPTNEKLFF.

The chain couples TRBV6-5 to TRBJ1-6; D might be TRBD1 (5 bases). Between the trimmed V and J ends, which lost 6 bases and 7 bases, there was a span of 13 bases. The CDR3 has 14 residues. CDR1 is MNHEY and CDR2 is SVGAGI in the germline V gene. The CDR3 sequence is CASSPGLPNSPLHF. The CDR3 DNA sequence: TGTGCCAGCAGCCCGGGACTCCCCAATTCACCCCTCCACTTT.

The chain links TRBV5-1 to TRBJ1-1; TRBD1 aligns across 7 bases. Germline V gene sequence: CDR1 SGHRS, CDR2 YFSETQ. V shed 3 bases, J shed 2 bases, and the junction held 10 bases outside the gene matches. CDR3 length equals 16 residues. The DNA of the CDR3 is TGCGCCAGCAGCTGGACCGGGACAGCCCGCAACACTGAAGCTTTCTTT. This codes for CASSWTGTARNTEAFF. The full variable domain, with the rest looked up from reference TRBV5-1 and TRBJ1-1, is KAGVTQTPRYLIKTRGQQVTLSCSPISGHRSVSWYQQTPGQGLQFLFEYFSETQRNKGNFPGRFSGRQFSNSRSEMNVSTLELGDSALYLCASSWTGTARNTEAFFGQGTRLTVV.

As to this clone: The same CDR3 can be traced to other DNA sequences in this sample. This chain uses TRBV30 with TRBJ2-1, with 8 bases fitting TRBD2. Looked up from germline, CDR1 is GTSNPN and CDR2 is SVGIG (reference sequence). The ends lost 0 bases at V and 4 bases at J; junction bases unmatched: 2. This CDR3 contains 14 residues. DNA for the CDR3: TGTGCCTGGAGTGTCGGGGGGGGATACAATGAGCAGTTCTTC. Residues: CAWSVGGGYNEQFF.

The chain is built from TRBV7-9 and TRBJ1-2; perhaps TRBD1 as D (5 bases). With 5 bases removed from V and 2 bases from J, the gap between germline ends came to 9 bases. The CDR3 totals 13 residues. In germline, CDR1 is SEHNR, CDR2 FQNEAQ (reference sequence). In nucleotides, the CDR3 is TGTGCCAGCAGCCCGACAGCGAACTATGGCTACACCTTC. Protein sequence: CASSPTANYGYTF.

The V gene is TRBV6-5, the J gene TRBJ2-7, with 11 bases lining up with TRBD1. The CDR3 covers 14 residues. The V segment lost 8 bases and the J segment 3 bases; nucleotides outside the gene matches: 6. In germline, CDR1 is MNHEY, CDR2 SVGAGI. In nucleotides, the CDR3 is TGTGCCAGCTTCAGGACAGGGGGCAGCTACGAGCAGTACTTC. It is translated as CASFRTGGSYEQYF.

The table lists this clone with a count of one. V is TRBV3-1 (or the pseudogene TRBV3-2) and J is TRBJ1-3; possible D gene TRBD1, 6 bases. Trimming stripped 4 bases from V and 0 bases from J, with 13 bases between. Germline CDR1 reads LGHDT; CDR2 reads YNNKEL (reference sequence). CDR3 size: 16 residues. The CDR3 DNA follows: TGTGCCAGCAGCCGAAAAGGGGGTTTCTCTGGAAACACCATATATTTT. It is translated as CASSRKGGFSGNTIYF.

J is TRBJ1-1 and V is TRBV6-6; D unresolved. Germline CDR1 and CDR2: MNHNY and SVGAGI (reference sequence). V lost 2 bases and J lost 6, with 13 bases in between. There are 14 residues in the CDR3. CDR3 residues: CASSYQSAEAEAFF. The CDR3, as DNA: TGTGCCAGCAGTTACCAGTCTGCGGAGGCTGAAGCTTTCTTT.

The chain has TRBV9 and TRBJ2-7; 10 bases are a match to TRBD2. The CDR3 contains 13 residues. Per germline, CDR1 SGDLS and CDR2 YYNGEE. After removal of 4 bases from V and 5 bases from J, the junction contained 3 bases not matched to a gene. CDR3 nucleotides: TGTGCCAGCAGCAAAGCGGGGGGGGACGAGCAGTACTTC. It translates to CASSKAGGDEQYF.

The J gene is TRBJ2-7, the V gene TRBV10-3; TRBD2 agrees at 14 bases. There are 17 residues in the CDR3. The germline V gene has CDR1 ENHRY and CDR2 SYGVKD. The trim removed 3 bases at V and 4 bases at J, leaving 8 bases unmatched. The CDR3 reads CAISDPGLAGGRYEQYF. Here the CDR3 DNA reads TGTGCCATCAGTGACCCCGGACTAGCGGGGGGAAGGTACGAGCAGTACTTC.

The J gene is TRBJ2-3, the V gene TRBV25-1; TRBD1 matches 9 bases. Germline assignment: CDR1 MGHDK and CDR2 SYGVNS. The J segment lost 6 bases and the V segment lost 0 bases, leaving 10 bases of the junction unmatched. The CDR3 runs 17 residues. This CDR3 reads CASSEYKADRGGDTQYF. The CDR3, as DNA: TGTGCCAGCAGTGAATATAAAGCCGACAGGGGGGGGGATACGCAGTATTTT.

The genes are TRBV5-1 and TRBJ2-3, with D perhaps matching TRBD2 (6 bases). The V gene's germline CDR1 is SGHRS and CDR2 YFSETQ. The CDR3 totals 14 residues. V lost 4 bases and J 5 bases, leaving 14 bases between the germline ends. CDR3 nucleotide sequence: TGCGCCAGCAGCCTCCGGACTACTCTAGATACGCAGTATTTT. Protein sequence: CASSLRTTLDTQYF.